This entry is about one T cell receptor (beta chain). Its antigen is currently unknown. UMI labels and 5' RACE were used to prepare the TRB cDNA libraries. From the 5' RACE reads, TCRdb lists one entry per CDR3 protein and no DNA. This table lists tens of thousands of distinct CDR3 sequences. There are 13 residues in the CDR3. Germline V gives CDR1 SGHRS, CDR2 YFSETQ. This record belongs to a study of CXCR3-negative and CXCR3-positive naive CD8 T cells. Study-wide results and limits: Greater hydrophobicity was found in TRB CDR3s of CXCR3-positive naive cells than of CXCR3-negative naive cells. The study found that naive CXCR3-negative and CXCR3-positive cells shared TRBV-TRBJ usage, while memory cells differed.

The origin of this receptor is a human donor in good health. Some clones in this sample may be carry-over from other donors' samples. V is TRBV5-1 and J is TRBJ2-1. The specimen was naive CXCR3- CD8+ T cells from blood. Stated subset: CD45RO-CCR7+CD27+CD95- naive CD8+ T cells lacking CXCR3 (TNR3-). CDR3 region: CASSLAPSNEQFF.